The subject of this entry is one T cell receptor beta chain. Germline CDR1 SGHRS, CDR2 YFSETQ. V was pared by 3 bases and J by 6 bases, with 14 bases between. This CDR3 contains 14 residues. The source of the sample is a study of blood T cell repertoires in COVID-19. Study context: Whether acute or convalescent, the COVID-19 samples came from the United States, Italy and Spain. In each case, the material was cDNA or gDNA derived from T cells, B-cell-depleted T cells, or PBMCs.

Participants were placed into cohorts based on the clinical history they reported. Profiling relied on immunoSEQ multiplex PCR, and the TCRdb table lists in-frame clones only, not all of them. The sample shows just over 300,000 clones, around 89% of them seen only once. The sequence derives from a woman between 18 and 30 years old with acute COVID-19. Material for sequencing was PBMCs or T cells enriched from blood (not recorded which). The chain uses TRBV5-1 and TRBJ2-3; D is possibly TRBD2 (5 bases). The CDR3 loop is CASSSLEGWDTQYF. DNA for the CDR3: TGCGCCAGCAGCTCCTTAGAGGGATGGGATACGCAGTATTTT. The variable domain in full, completed from reference TRBV5-1 and TRBJ2-3, reads KAGVTQTPRYLIKTRGQQVTLSCSPISGHRSVSWYQQTPGQGLQFLFEYFSETQRNKGNFPGRFSGRQFSNSRSEMNVSTLELGDSALYLCASSSLEGWDTQYFGPGTRLTVL.